Following are 21 T cell receptor beta chains from one sample sequenced in a study of blood T cell repertoires in COVID-19. Libraries were prepared by immunoSEQ multiplex PCR; TCRdb keeps only in-frame clonotypes and omits some of them. The sample consists of fewer than 350,000 clones, 70% to 90% of them appearing once. Material: peripheral blood. Receptors originate from a woman aged 30 to 39 with COVID-19, enrolled during active disease.

J is TRBJ1-1 and V is TRBV28, with a tentative D call TRBD1 (5 bases). V was cut by 3 bases and J by 4 bases, with 9 bases left in between. CDR3 length: 13 residues. Germline values: CDR1 MDHEN, CDR2 SYDVKM. CDR3 nucleotide sequence: TGTGCCAGCAGTTTGGGGCGGGGCACTGAAGCTTTCTTT. Translation: CASSLGRGTEAFF.

The chain combines TRBV4-1 with TRBJ2-3, with TRBD2 matching 14 bases. After removal of 4 bases from V and 5 bases from J, the junction contained 14 bases not matched to a gene. This CDR3 has 19 amino acids. The germline V gene has CDR1 MGHRA and CDR2 YSYEKL. The DNA for the CDR3 is TGCGCCAGCAGCCGACCTACCCGGACTAGCGGGGGGCATGAAGATACGCAGTATTTT. This translates into CASSRPTRTSGGHEDTQYF.

This clone was counted between two and nine times. The chain employs TRBV11-2 and TRBJ1-2, with a possible D match to TRBD1 (6 bases). The CDR3 is 15 amino acids. Germline V gives CDR1 SGHAT, CDR2 FQNNGV. The V end lost 4 bases, the J end lost 3 bases, and 15 bases lay between the germline ends. The CDR3 nucleotides read TGTGCCAGCAGCTCGATCGGACAGTCGGACTATGGCTACACCTTC. It codes for CASSSIGQSDYGYTF.

This clone was picked up a small number of times. J is TRBJ1-4 and V is TRBV29-1; D uncertain. Looked up from germline, CDR1 is SQVTM and CDR2 is ANQGSEA. CDR3 length equals 9 residues. V was clipped by 3 bases and J by 10 bases, with 3 bases between them. CDR3 DNA: TGCAGCGTTGAGAGAAAACTGTTTTTT. It is translated as CSVERKLFF.

This clone was seen once. The gene calls are TRBV5-1 and TRBJ2-7, with D perhaps matching TRBD2 (7 bases). The germline V gene encodes CDR1 SGHRS and CDR2 YFSETQ. This CDR3 comprises 15 residues. V was cut by 2 bases and J by 3 bases, with 15 bases left in between. The DNA of the CDR3 is TGCGCCAGCAGCTTAGGGGGGGACGCTTTCTACGAGCAGTACTTC. Translation gives CASSLGGDAFYEQYF. Looking up the rest from reference TRBV5-1 and TRBJ2-7 gives the full variable domain: KAGVTQTPRYLIKTRGQQVTLSCSPISGHRSVSWYQQTPGQGLQFLFEYFSETQRNKGNFPGRFSGRQFSNSRSEMNVSTLELGDSALYLCASSLGGDAFYEQYFGPGTRLTVT.

The chain links TRBV19 to TRBJ2-7; D gene ambiguous. Germline V gives CDR1 LNHDA, CDR2 SQIVND (reference sequence). Trimming removed 5 bases from V and 2 bases from J, with 7 bases in between. This CDR3 spans 12 amino acids. The DNA of the CDR3 is TGTGCCAGTAGTTCCGTTCCCTACGAGCAGTACTTC. Translation: CASSSVPYEQYF.

V and J are TRBV5-6 and TRBJ2-1; tentative D call: TRBD2 (5 bases). CDR1 and CDR2 from the germline V gene are SGHDT and YYEEEE. Trimming stripped 2 bases from V and 8 bases from J, with 5 bases between. The CDR3 consists of 11 residues. CDR3 protein: CASSFGDEQFF. As DNA, the CDR3 is TGTGCCAGCAGCTTCGGGGATGAGCAGTTCTTC.

The chain combines TRBV5-1 with TRBJ1-3; TRBD1 might be the D (5 bases). CDR1 is SGHRS and CDR2 is YFSETQ in the germline V gene. This CDR3 is 15 amino acids long. The ends were cut back, 2 bases at V and 0 bases at J, with 9 bases in the middle. The CDR3 DNA sequence: TGCGCCAGCAGCTTCGACAGCCGCTCTGGAAACACCATATATTTT. Amino acid sequence: CASSFDSRSGNTIYF.

The chain couples TRBV28 to TRBJ1-4; tentatively, D is TRBD1 (6 bases). The CDR3 extends over 16 amino acids. V gave up 6 bases and J gave up 8 bases, with 22 bases separating them. Germline V gene sequence: CDR1 MDHEN, CDR2 SYDVKM. The DNA for the CDR3 is TGTGCCAGCAGCCCCCCCCCTTACAGGGCGGGCGAAAAACTGTTTTTT. The encoded protein is CASSPPPYRAGEKLFF. Together with reference TRBV28 and TRBJ1-4, the CDR3 gives the full variable domain: DVKVTQSSRYLVKRTGEKVFLECVQDMDHENMFWYRQDPGLGLRLIYFSYDVKMKEKGDIPEGYSVSREKKERFSLILESASTNQTSMYLCASSPPPYRAGEKLFFGSGTQLSVL.

The CDR3 coding sequence is TGCGCCAGCAGTGATTTGGCCGAGCAGTTCTTC. It specifies CASSDLAEQFF. The chain employs TRBV10-1 and TRBJ2-1, with D hard to call. Per germline, CDR1 WNHNN and CDR2 SYGVQD (reference sequence). The CDR3 covers 11 residues. V was clipped by 3 bases and J by 10 bases, with 7 bases between them.

The rearrangement joins TRBV4-1 to TRBJ2-3; a weak D match, TRBD2 (5 bases). The V gene lost 4 bases and the J gene lost 4 bases, with 12 bases spanning the gap. CDR3 length equals 14 residues. Germline V CDR1 and CDR2: MGHRA, YSYEKL. This CDR3 is CASSPNLAADTQYF. CDR3 nucleotides: TGCGCCAGCAGCCCCAACCTAGCAGCAGATACGCAGTATTTT.

V is TRBV18 and J is TRBJ2-7; possibly TRBD1 for D (5 bases). V was cut by 3 bases and J by 3 bases, with 9 bases left in between. Germline assignment: CDR1 KGHSH and CDR2 LQKENI. The CDR3 consists of 13 residues. CDR3 DNA sequence: TGTGCCAGCTCACCTCCGACAGACTACGAGCAGTACTTC. This codes for CASSPPTDYEQYF.

The chain has TRBV24-1 and TRBJ2-3; 9 nucleotides match TRBD1. The CDR3 totals 15 residues. Losses at the gene ends were 4 bases for V and 1 base for J; bases not matched to a gene: 2. Per germline, CDR1 KGHDR and CDR2 SFDVKD. The CDR3 sequence: CATSEGQGRTDTQYF. CDR3 in DNA: TGTGCCACCAGTGAGGGACAGGGCCGCACAGATACGCAGTATTTT.

The chain links TRBV5-6 to TRBJ2-7; 7 bases agree with TRBD2. There are 15 residues in the CDR3. With V trimmed by 0 bases and J by 4 bases, 7 bases remained unmatched. CDR1 and CDR2 (germline): SGHDT, YYEEEE. The CDR3 coding sequence is TGTGCCAGCAGCTTGGCGGCTAGCGGTGATTACGAGCAGTACTTC. This codes for CASSLAASGDYEQYF.

This chain links TRBV2 with TRBJ1-1, with D unresolved. Trimming left V 4 bases short and J 2 bases short, with 11 bases between. The length of the CDR3 is 14 residues. In germline, CDR1 is SNHLY, CDR2 FYNNEI. The CDR3 nucleotides read TGTGCCAGCAGTGCTAATCCGGGAAACACTGAAGCTTTCTTT. Protein: CASSANPGNTEAFF.

This clone has a handful of counts. The rearrangement links TRBV11-2 to TRBJ1-2; no clear D gene. The germline V gene has CDR1 SGHAT and CDR2 FQNNGV. Trimming took off 2 bases at V and 4 bases at J, with 5 bases between the two ends. The CDR3 sequence is 12 residues long. The DNA for the CDR3 is TGTGCCAGCAGCTTACAGGCCTATGGCTACACCTTC. It is translated as CASSLQAYGYTF.

The chain carries TRBV5-1 and TRBJ2-2; 8 bases agree with TRBD2. Germline V gene data show CDR1 as SGHRS and CDR2 as YFSETQ. The CDR3 runs 17 residues. Trimming cost V 2 bases and J 2 bases; bases outside gene matches: 8. In DNA form, the CDR3 reads TGCGCCAGCAGCTTAGGGAGCGGGGGTTCCAACACCGGGGAGCTGTTTTTT. Translated: CASSLGSGGSNTGELFF.

To note about this clone: Other DNA sequences of this sample code for an identical CDR3. The chain has TRBV6-5 and TRBJ1-2; 8 bases fit TRBD1. The CDR3 covers 14 residues. J lost 7 bases, V lost 2 bases, and 6 bases had no gene match. The germline gives CDR1 MNHEY, CDR2 SVGAGI. The CDR3 region has the DNA TGTGCCAGCAGTTACACTGGACAGGGAACTGGCTACACCTTC. Its protein is CASSYTGQGTGYTF.

The chain couples TRBV4-2 to TRBJ2-5; D is uncertain. The germline gives CDR1 LGHNA, CDR2 YNFKEQ. Trimming shortened V by 3 bases and J by 4 bases, and 6 bases separated the two germline ends. The CDR3 sequence is 12 residues long. The CDR3 DNA follows: TGTGCCAGCAGCCAGTCGGGAGAGACCCAGTACTTC. This gives the protein CASSQSGETQYF.

The rearrangement joins TRBV12-3 or TRBV12-4 to TRBJ1-2; no reliable D call. The CDR3 extends over 9 amino acids. The V end was cut by 6 bases, the J end by 13 bases, with 9 bases between. The CDR3: CASSPFSTF. The DNA for the CDR3 is TGTGCCAGCAGCCCGTTTAGCACCTTC.

This chain joins TRBV5-4 and TRBJ2-4; TRBD1 matches 9 bases. This CDR3 has 14 residues. From germline, CDR1 is SGHNT and CDR2 YYREEE (reference sequence). The J segment lost 2 bases and the V segment lost 9 bases, leaving 6 bases of the junction unmatched. As DNA, the CDR3 is TGTGCCACCCTGGACAGGGGATCCAAAAACATTCAGTACTTC. Protein product: CATLDRGSKNIQYF.